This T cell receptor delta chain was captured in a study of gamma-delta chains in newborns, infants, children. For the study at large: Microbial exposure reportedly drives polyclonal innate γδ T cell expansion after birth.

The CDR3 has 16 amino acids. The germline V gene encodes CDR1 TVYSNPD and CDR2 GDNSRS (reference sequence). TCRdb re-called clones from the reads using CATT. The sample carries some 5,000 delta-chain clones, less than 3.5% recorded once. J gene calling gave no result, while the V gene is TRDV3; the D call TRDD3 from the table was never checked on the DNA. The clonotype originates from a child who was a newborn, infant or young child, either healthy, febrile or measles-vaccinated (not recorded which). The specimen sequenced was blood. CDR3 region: CAFAGWGILVTDKLTF. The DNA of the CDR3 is TGTGCCTTTGCGGGTTGGGGGATACTGGTCACCGATAAACTCACCTTT.